The next 5 T cell receptor beta chains were all read from a single sample in a study of T-cell reconstitution after alpha-beta-depleted transplantation in children. Unique molecular identifiers tagged the TCRbeta library. TCRdb processed the PCR reads anew with MiXCR; each CDR3 protein has one entry. The data show 700,000 to 850,000 distinct CDR3 sequences, about 15% seen once. The starting material was PBMCs, mostly from graft donor cells, obtained 360 days after TCRalphabeta/CD19-depleted stem cell transplant. The origin of the receptors is a male patient between 5 and 17 years old who had a stem cell transplant for acute lymphoblastic leukemia, so the T cells may come from the graft donor.

The chain employs TRBV20-1 and TRBJ2-5; 12 nucleotides agree with TRBD2. The CDR3 extends over 15 amino acids. V lost 4 bases to trimming and J lost 5 bases; unmatched junction nucleotides: 8. In germline, CDR1 is DFQATT, CDR2 SNEGSKA (reference sequence). The CDR3 sequence: CSAKILAGGRETQYF. Here the CDR3 DNA reads TGCAGTGCTAAAATTCTAGCGGGAGGGCGCGAGACCCAGTACTTC.

The chain recombines TRBV20-1 with TRBJ1-5, with D possibly matching TRBD1 (6 bases). V lost 6 bases and J lost 1, with 10 bases in between. CDR1 is DFQATT and CDR2 is SNEGSKA in the germline V gene (reference sequence). CDR3 size: 13 residues. The CDR3 spells CSAWGASNQPQHF. The CDR3 DNA reads TGCAGTGCGTGGGGGGCGAGCAATCAGCCCCAGCATTTT.

This clonotype came up a few times. This chain connects TRBV6-2 or TRBV6-3 to TRBJ2-1, with 7 bases that match TRBD2. After removal of 0 bases from V and 2 bases from J, the junction contained 19 bases not matched to a gene. The CDR3 runs 21 residues. Germline V gene lookup returns CDR1 MNHEY and CDR2 SVGEGT. CDR3 amino acids: CASSYSGGGMLAVVTYNEQFF. The CDR3 bases are TGTGCCAGCAGTTACTCTGGGGGGGGTATGTTAGCGGTAGTCACCTACAATGAGCAGTTCTTC.

This clonotype was seen ten or more times. V gene TRBV2 combines with J gene TRBJ2-2, with D uncertain. CDR3 size: 14 residues. V lost 3 bases and J 2 bases, leaving 7 bases between the germline ends. Germline CDR1 SNHLY, CDR2 FYNNEI. DNA of the CDR3: TGTGCCAGCAGTGACCCGGCTAACACCGGGGAGCTGTTTTTT. It codes for CASSDPANTGELFF.

This clonotype has ten or more counts. The CDR3 DNA reads TGCGCCAGCAGCTTGGTTAGCGGGGGCACAGATACGCAGTATTTT. Residues: CASSLVSGGTDTQYF. The chain uses TRBV5-1 and TRBJ2-3; 8 nucleotides match TRBD2. This CDR3 comprises 15 residues. The germline V gene has CDR1 SGHRS and CDR2 YFSETQ. J was trimmed by 1 base and V by 0 bases; bases with no gene match: 1.